The 31 T cell receptor beta chains given below trace back to one sample, sequenced in a study of cytomegalovirus exposure and HLA in healthy donors. The study ran its PCR with 60 Vbeta and 13 Jbeta primers. Only in-frame clones appear in the TCRdb table, and some are missing; sequencing was by immunoSEQ multiplex PCR. The sample includes 180,000 or so clones, around four fifths seen only once; the top ten take roughly 3%. Sequencing used PBMCs. All receptors derive from a female donor in good health and CMV-seronegative.

This chain uses TRBV15 with TRBJ2-7; 9 bases fit TRBD1. The CDR3 totals 16 residues. CDR1 and CDR2 from the germline V gene are LNHNV and YYDKDF (reference sequence). V lost 0 bases and J lost 1; bases outside the gene matches: 4. The DNA for the CDR3 is TGTGCCACCAGCAGAGATTCGGGACAGGGATCCTACGAGCAGTACTTC. This gives the protein CATSRDSGQGSYEQYF.

The chain is built from TRBV5-6 and TRBJ2-5, with a possible D match to TRBD1 (5 bases). This CDR3 comprises 13 residues. Germline CDR1 SGHDT, CDR2 YYEEEE. The germline V and J ends were trimmed by 4 bases and 6 bases, with 13 bases remaining between them. The CDR3 is CASSGTPGKTQYF. CDR3 coding DNA: TGTGCCAGCAGCGGCACTCCAGGGAAGACCCAGTACTTC.

V is TRBV19 and J is TRBJ2-3; D unclear. This CDR3 comprises 14 residues. The V end lost 5 bases, the J end lost 4 bases, and 13 bases lay between the germline ends. Germline values: CDR1 LNHDA, CDR2 SQIVND (reference sequence). CDR3 sequence reads: CASSPRVAPDTQYF. Here the CDR3 DNA reads TGTGCCAGTAGTCCCCGTGTGGCCCCAGATACGCAGTATTTT.

The rearrangement uses TRBV5-1 and TRBJ2-1; 10 bases align to TRBD2. The CDR3 loop spans 16 amino acids. Per germline, CDR1 SGHRS and CDR2 YFSETQ. Trimming cost V 0 bases and J 10 bases; bases outside gene matches: 10. The CDR3 nucleotides are TGCGCCAGCAGCTTGGTTCCTAGCGGGAGTAGGATCGAGCAGTTCTTC. Protein sequence: CASSLVPSGSRIEQFF.

V gene TRBV5-4 combines with J gene TRBJ2-7; D ambiguous. Germline V gene lookup returns CDR1 SGHNT and CDR2 YYREEE (reference sequence). CDR3 length equals 14 residues. Trimming pared 0 bases from V and 0 bases from J, leaving 7 bases between. The CDR3 loop reads CASSLDRGSYEQYF. DNA for the CDR3: TGTGCCAGCAGCTTGGATCGCGGCTCCTACGAGCAGTACTTC.

The chain joins TRBV27 to TRBJ1-5; a possible D gene is TRBD1 (5 bases). Germline CDR1 reads MNHEY; CDR2 reads SMNVEV (reference sequence). V lost 1 base, J lost 3 bases, and 13 bases lay in between. The length of the CDR3 is 16 residues. This CDR3 is CASSLYWGGDNQPQHF. The DNA for the CDR3 is TGTGCCAGCAGTTTATACTGGGGGGGAGACAATCAGCCCCAGCATTTT.

In DNA, the CDR3 is TGTGCCAGCAGAACCTTCCGGGGTGAGCAGTACTTC. It translates to CASRTFRGEQYF. V gene TRBV6-5 combines with J gene TRBJ2-7; possible D gene TRBD2, 5 bases. There are 12 residues in the CDR3. Germline V lookup: CDR1 MNHEY, CDR2 SVGAGI. Trimming took 6 bases from V and 7 from J, leaving 13 bases between them.

This clone was counted between two and nine times. This rearrangement joins TRBV6-5 to TRBJ2-7, with a possible D match to TRBD2 (6 bases). The CDR3 contains 15 residues. Germline V gene sequence: CDR1 MNHEY, CDR2 SVGAGI. Trimming stripped 0 bases from V and 3 bases from J, with 12 bases between. The CDR3 is CASSYSTRGGYEQYF. CDR3 DNA sequence: TGTGCCAGCAGTTACTCGACTCGGGGAGGCTACGAGCAGTACTTC.

V usage is TRBV28 and J usage is TRBJ1-2, with 10 positions matching TRBD1. Losses at the gene ends were 5 bases for V and 5 bases for J; bases not matched to a gene: 2. CDR1 and CDR2 (germline): MDHEN, SYDVKM. The CDR3 consists of 13 residues. The CDR3 bases are TGTGCCAGCAGTCCGGGACAGGGGTATGGCTACACCTTC. This translates into CASSPGQGYGYTF.

The chain employs TRBV19 and TRBJ2-2; TRBD1 matches at 10 bases. Germline trimming cut 8 bases from V and 5 bases from J; bases unmatched to any gene: 5. This CDR3 region has 14 residues. From germline, CDR1 is LNHDA and CDR2 SQIVND (reference sequence). CDR3 nucleotides: TGTGCCAGTCACCGGGACAGGGGTACCGGGGAGCTGTTTTTT. Translating gives CASHRDRGTGELFF.

The V call is TRBV5-1, the J call TRBJ2-7, with no clear D. The germline V gene has CDR1 SGHRS and CDR2 YFSETQ. Trimming shortened V by 2 bases and J by 0 bases, and 12 bases separated the two germline ends. CDR3 size: 15 residues. CDR3 sequence (DNA): TGCGCCAGCAGCTTCTCCCGGGTGGGCTCCTACGAGCAGTACTTC. It encodes CASSFSRVGSYEQYF.

This chain connects TRBV7-9 to TRBJ2-2; 10 nucleotides match TRBD1. The CDR3 has 17 amino acids. With V trimmed by 6 bases and J by 3 bases, 10 bases remained unmatched. Per the germline V gene, CDR1 is SEHNR and CDR2 is FQNEAQ (reference sequence). For the CDR3, the DNA is TGTGCCAGCAGGGACCCTTCCGGGACAGGGGACACCGGGGAGCTGTTTTTT. Amino acids: CASRDPSGTGDTGELFF.

The CDR3 DNA is TGCGCCAGCAGCCAACCCGGACAGGGAGGCTATGGCTACACCTTC. It is translated as CASSQPGQGGYGYTF. The V gene is TRBV4-1, the J gene TRBJ1-2; TRBD1 matches 8 bases. Trimming removed 2 bases from V and 4 bases from J; junction bases left unmatched: 6. Germline CDR1 and CDR2: MGHRA and YSYEKL. There are 15 residues in the CDR3.

CDR3 residues: CASSFRADTQYF. In DNA, the CDR3 is TGTGCCAGCAGCTTCCGTGCGGATACGCAGTATTTT. This chain uses TRBV11-2 with TRBJ2-3; D remains ambiguous. Germline CDR1 is SGHAT and CDR2 is FQNNGV. Trimming cost V 3 bases and J 6 bases, with 7 bases left between them. The CDR3 covers 12 residues.

The chain has TRBV29-1 and TRBJ2-7; TRBD2 aligns across 9 bases. CDR3 length: 13 residues. The junction had 2 bases not matched to a gene; V was cut back by 4 bases and J by 1 base. The germline CDR1 and CDR2 sequences are SQVTM and ANQGSEA. CDR3 in amino acids: CSVARGGSYEQYF. The CDR3 DNA sequence: TGCAGCGTTGCGCGGGGGGGTTCCTACGAGCAGTACTTC.

This clone was counted a few times. The gene calls are TRBV4-2 and TRBJ2-3; TRBD2 agrees at 8 bases. Germline V gives CDR1 LGHNA, CDR2 YNFKEQ. The CDR3 spans 17 residues. With V trimmed by 1 base and J by 1 base, 7 bases remained unmatched. The CDR3 DNA reads TGTGCCAGCAGCCAAGCTCCAAGCGGGAGCGGCACAGATACGCAGTATTTT. This codes for CASSQAPSGSGTDTQYF.

This clone was counted a single time. The rearrangement joins TRBV7-2 to TRBJ2-3; TRBD2 agrees at 9 bases. From germline, CDR1 is SGHTA and CDR2 FQGNSA. J was trimmed by 2 bases and V by 0 bases; bases with no gene match: 6. The CDR3 sequence is 17 residues long. The CDR3 sequence is CASSLAGTSKVTDTQYF. DNA of the CDR3: TGTGCCAGCAGCTTAGCCGGGACTAGCAAGGTCACAGATACGCAGTATTTT.

This rearrangement joins TRBV19 to TRBJ1-2; 10 bases are shared with TRBD1. V lost 3 bases to trimming and J lost 10 bases; unmatched junction nucleotides: 14. This CDR3 is built from 16 residues. Germline CDR1 LNHDA, CDR2 SQIVND (reference sequence). CDR3 nucleotide sequence: TGTGCCAGTAGTATTTCCGGGACAGGGGCGGTACTTGTCTACACCTTC. It is translated as CASSISGTGAVLVYTF.

In this sample, this clone turned up once. The chain uses TRBV30 and TRBJ2-5; a possible D gene is TRBD2 (6 bases). Germline V CDR1 and CDR2: GTSNPN, SVGIG (reference sequence). The CDR3 sequence is 14 residues long. The V gene lost 8 bases and the J gene lost 0 bases, with 16 bases spanning the gap. For the CDR3, the DNA is TGTGCCGCGAGCGTAGCGGCGTACCAAGAGACCCAGTACTTC. It translates to CAASVAAYQETQYF.

The rearrangement joins TRBV6-6 to TRBJ2-3; 8 nucleotides line up with TRBD2. Germline loops: CDR1 MNHNY, CDR2 SVGAGI (reference sequence). The CDR3 has 13 amino acids. J was trimmed by 2 bases and V by 8 bases; bases with no gene match: 3. This chain's CDR3 is CASEGLATDTQYF. As DNA, the CDR3 is TGTGCCAGCGAAGGACTAGCCACAGATACGCAGTATTTT.

The chain has TRBV19 and TRBJ1-5, with 10 positions matching TRBD1. This CDR3 contains 16 residues. Germline loops: CDR1 LNHDA, CDR2 SQIVND (reference sequence). V lost 5 bases and J lost 0; bases outside the gene matches: 4. The CDR3 DNA follows: TGTGCCAGTAGTCGGGACAGGGGAAATAGCAATCAGCCCCAGCATTTT. Encoded protein: CASSRDRGNSNQPQHF.

This sequence joins TRBV11-2 and TRBJ1-4; D ambiguous. Trimming pared 2 bases from V and 5 bases from J, leaving 6 bases between. CDR3 length: 13 residues. Germline lookup yields CDR1 SGHAT and CDR2 FQNNGV. This CDR3 is CASSLSLNEKLFF. The CDR3 region has the DNA TGTGCCAGCAGCTTATCCCTCAATGAAAAACTGTTTTTT.

This clone was seen just once. This chain connects TRBV5-6 to TRBJ1-2; 8 positions match TRBD1. This CDR3 spans 14 amino acids. The germline CDR1 and CDR2 sequences are SGHDT and YYEEEE. V gave up 3 bases and J gave up 4 bases; unmatched junction bases: 5. CDR3 DNA sequence: TGTGCCAGCAGCTCAACGGACAGGGCCTATGGCTACACCTTC. Translating gives CASSSTDRAYGYTF.

The chain recombines TRBV5-1 with TRBJ1-1, with 9 bases matching TRBD1. The germline gives CDR1 SGHRS, CDR2 YFSETQ. J was trimmed by 0 bases and V by 0 bases; bases with no gene match: 6. The CDR3 loop spans 17 amino acids. The CDR3 loop is CASSLALQGAVNTEAFF. In DNA, the CDR3 is TGCGCCAGCAGCTTGGCCTTACAGGGGGCAGTGAACACTGAAGCTTTCTTT.

V is TRBV9 and J is TRBJ2-3, with 9 bases aligning to TRBD2. Germline loops: CDR1 SGDLS, CDR2 YYNGEE. The V segment lost 2 bases and the J segment 3 bases; nucleotides outside the gene matches: 7. The CDR3 is 16 amino acids. This chain's CDR3 is CASSVYSGSRTDTQYF. CDR3 DNA sequence: TGTGCCAGCAGCGTCTATAGCGGGAGTCGTACAGATACGCAGTATTTT.

The rearrangement joins TRBV7-2 to TRBJ1-6, with D maybe TRBD1 (5 bases). The CDR3 extends over 16 amino acids. The germline V and J ends were trimmed by 3 bases and 6 bases, with 15 bases remaining between them. CDR1 and CDR2 from the germline V gene are SGHTA and FQGNSA. In DNA form, the CDR3 reads TGTGCCAGCAGCTTGTATGCGACAGCTACTAATTCACCCCTCCACTTT. Amino acids: CASSLYATATNSPLHF.

J is TRBJ2-7 and V is TRBV18; 8 bases match TRBD2. The ends lost 3 bases at V and 0 bases at J; junction bases unmatched: 7. The CDR3 is made up of 16 amino acids. CDR1 is KGHSH, CDR2 LQKENI, per germline. The CDR3 DNA follows: TGTGCCAGCTCACCCTGGACTAGCCTGAGCTCCTACGAGCAGTACTTC. Its translation is CASSPWTSLSSYEQYF.

The chain couples TRBV27 to TRBJ2-7, with 8 bases that match TRBD2. CDR1 and CDR2 (germline): MNHEY, SMNVEV (reference sequence). This CDR3 comprises 14 residues. Losses at the gene ends were 1 base for V and 3 bases for J; bases not matched to a gene: 2. The CDR3 coding sequence is TGTGCCAGCAGTTTATTTGCGGGAGGCTACGAGCAGTACTTC. Protein: CASSLFAGGYEQYF.

The gene calls are TRBV15 and TRBJ2-5, with TRBD1 matching over 11 bases. CDR3 length: 16 residues. With 5 bases clipped from V and 1 base from J, the junction kept 6 bases outside the gene matches. Germline V lookup: CDR1 LNHNV, CDR2 YYDKDF (reference sequence). The CDR3 here is CATSPSGTGGQETQYF. The DNA for the CDR3 is TGTGCCACCAGCCCGAGTGGGACAGGGGGCCAAGAGACCCAGTACTTC.

This chain uses TRBV5-6 with TRBJ1-1, with D maybe TRBD1 (6 bases). Deletions cut 6 bases from V and 6 bases from J, with 18 bases between. The CDR3 runs 14 residues. Germline V gene lookup returns CDR1 SGHDT and CDR2 YYEEEE. The CDR3 region is CASNQRGGTAEAFF. The CDR3 DNA follows: TGTGCCAGCAACCAGAGGGGGGGGACCGCTGAAGCTTTCTTT.

The chain couples TRBV14 to TRBJ1-3; D gene uncertain. Germline V gene lookup returns CDR1 SGHDN and CDR2 FVKESK. There are 14 residues in the CDR3. The V gene lost 0 bases and the J gene lost 0 bases, with 3 bases spanning the gap. The CDR3 is CASSQDISGNTIYF. The CDR3 DNA reads TGTGCCAGCAGCCAAGACATCTCTGGAAACACCATATATTTT. Combining the CDR3 with reference TRBV14 and TRBJ1-3 gives the whole variable domain EAGVTQFPSHSVIEKGQTVTLRCDPISGHDNLYWYRRVMGKEIKFLLHFVKESKQDESGMPNNRFLAERTGGTYSTLKVQPAELEDSGVYFCASSQDISGNTIYFGEGSWLTVV.